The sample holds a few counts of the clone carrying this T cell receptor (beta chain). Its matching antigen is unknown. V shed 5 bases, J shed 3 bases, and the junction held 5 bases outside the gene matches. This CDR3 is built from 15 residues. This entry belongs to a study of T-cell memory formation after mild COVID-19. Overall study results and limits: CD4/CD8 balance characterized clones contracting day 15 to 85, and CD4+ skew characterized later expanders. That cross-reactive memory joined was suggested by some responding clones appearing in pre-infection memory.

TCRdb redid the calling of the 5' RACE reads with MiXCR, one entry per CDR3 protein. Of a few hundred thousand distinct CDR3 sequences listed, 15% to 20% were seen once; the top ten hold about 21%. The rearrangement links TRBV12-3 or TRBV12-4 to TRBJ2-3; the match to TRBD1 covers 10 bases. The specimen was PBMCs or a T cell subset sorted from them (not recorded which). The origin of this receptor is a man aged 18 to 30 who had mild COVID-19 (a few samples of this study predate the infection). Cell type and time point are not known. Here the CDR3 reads CASSLRDRGTDTQYF. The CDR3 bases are TGTGCCAGCAGTCTCCGGGACAGGGGAACAGATACGCAGTATTTT.